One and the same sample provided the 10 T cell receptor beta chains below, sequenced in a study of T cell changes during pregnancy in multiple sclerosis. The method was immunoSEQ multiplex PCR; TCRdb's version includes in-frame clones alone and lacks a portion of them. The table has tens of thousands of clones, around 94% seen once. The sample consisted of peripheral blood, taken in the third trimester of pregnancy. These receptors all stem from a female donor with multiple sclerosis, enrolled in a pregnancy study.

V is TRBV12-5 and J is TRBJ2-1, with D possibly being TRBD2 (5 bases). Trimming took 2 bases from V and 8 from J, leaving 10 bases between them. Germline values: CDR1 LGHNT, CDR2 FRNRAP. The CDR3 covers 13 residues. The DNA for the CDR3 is TGTGCTAGTGGTTTGTCTCTAGCCTATGAGCAGTTCTTC. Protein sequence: CASGLSLAYEQFF.

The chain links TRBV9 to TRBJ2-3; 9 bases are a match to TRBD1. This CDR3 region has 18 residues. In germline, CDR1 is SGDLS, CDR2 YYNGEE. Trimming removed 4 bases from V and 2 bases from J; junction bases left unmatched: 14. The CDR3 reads CASSPPGGQGRDTDTQYF. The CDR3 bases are TGTGCCAGCAGCCCGCCGGGGGGACAGGGCCGGGACACAGATACGCAGTATTTT.

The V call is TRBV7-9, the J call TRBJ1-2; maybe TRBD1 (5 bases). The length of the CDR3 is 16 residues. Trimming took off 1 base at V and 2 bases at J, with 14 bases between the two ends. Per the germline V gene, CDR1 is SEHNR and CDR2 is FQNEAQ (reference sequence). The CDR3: CASSLGTRASNYGYTF. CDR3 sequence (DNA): TGTGCCAGCAGCTTAGGAACCAGGGCTTCCAACTATGGCTACACCTTC.

CDR3 nucleotides: TGTGCCAGCTCACCCAAATCGTCAGGGATAATGGATGGCTACACCTTC. The encoded protein is CASSPKSSGIMDGYTF. The chain joins TRBV18 to TRBJ1-2; tentative D call: TRBD1 (5 bases). V lost 3 bases, J lost 6 bases, and 20 bases lay in between. CDR1 and CDR2 from the germline V gene are KGHSH and LQKENI. This CDR3 contains 16 residues.

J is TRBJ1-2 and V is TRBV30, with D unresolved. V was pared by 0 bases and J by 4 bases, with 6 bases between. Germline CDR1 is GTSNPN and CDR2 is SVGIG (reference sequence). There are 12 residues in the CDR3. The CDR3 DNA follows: TGTGCCTGGAGTGTTGGCCTCTATGGCTACACCTTC. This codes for CAWSVGLYGYTF.

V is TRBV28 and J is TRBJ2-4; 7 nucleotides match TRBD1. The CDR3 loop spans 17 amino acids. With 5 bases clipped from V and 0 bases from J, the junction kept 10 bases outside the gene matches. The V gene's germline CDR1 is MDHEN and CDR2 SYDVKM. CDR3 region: CASSELGQQLAKNIQYF. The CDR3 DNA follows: TGTGCCAGCAGTGAGCTGGGACAGCAACTAGCCAAAAACATTCAGTACTTC. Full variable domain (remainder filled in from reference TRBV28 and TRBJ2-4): DVKVTQSSRYLVKRTGEKVFLECVQDMDHENMFWYRQDPGLGLRLIYFSYDVKMKEKGDIPEGYSVSREKKERFSLILESASTNQTSMYLCASSELGQQLAKNIQYFGAGTRLSVL.

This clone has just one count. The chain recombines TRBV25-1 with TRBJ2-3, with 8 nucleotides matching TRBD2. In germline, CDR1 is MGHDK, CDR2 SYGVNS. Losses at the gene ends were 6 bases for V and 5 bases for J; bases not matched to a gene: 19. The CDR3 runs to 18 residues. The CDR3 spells CASSPLVAAGGREDTQYF. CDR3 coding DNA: TGTGCCAGCAGCCCCCTTGTGGCCGCGGGAGGCAGGGAAGATACGCAGTATTTT.

CDR3 nucleotide sequence: TGTGCCAGCAGTTTCACTCCGCCATTTTACAATGAGCAGTTCTTC. Translated: CASSFTPPFYNEQFF. The chain employs TRBV27 and TRBJ2-1; D not certain. V dropped 3 bases and J dropped 4 bases, with 13 bases sitting between them. This CDR3 has 15 residues. Germline assignment: CDR1 MNHEY and CDR2 SMNVEV (reference sequence).

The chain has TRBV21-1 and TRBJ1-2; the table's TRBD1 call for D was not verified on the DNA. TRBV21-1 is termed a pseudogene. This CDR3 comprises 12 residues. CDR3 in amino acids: CASTPSRACYTF. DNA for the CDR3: TGTGCCAGCACCCCTTCCAGGGCATGCTACACCTTC.

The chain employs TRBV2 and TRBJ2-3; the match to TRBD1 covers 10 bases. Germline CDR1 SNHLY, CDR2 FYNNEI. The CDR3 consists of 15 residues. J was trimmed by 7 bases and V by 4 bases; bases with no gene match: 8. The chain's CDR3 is CASSADRGGQNTQYF. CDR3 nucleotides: TGTGCCAGCAGTGCGGACAGGGGGGGGCAAAATACGCAGTATTTT.